This record looks at one TCR beta chain sequence and its context. Its target is not known. This sample is part of a study of blood T cells in healthy people across ages. It was with a sample-barcoded 5' primer and a J-beta primer mix that a second PCR of roughly 6 to 12 cycles was run. In TCRdb, the 5' RACE reads were re-called with MiXCR into one record per CDR3 protein. The sample includes around 1.5 million distinct CDR3 sequences, 59% of them seen just once. Trimming took off 5 bases at V and 5 bases at J, with 16 bases between the two ends. This CDR3 has 14 residues. Germline loops: CDR1 SQVTM, CDR2 ANQGSEA. Study-wide findings and caveats: There was a strong correlation between TCR beta diversity and naive T cell percentage. With unsorted PBMCs, a conclusive comparison of naive versus antigen-experienced cells was not possible. The diversity estimates, figures obtained from one million T cells, were considered underestimates.

The clonotype was recovered from a man between 18 and 29 years old in good health. V and J are TRBV29-1 and TRBJ1-5, with D perhaps matching TRBD1 (5 bases). Sequenced: blood. As DNA, the CDR3 is TGCAGCGTTTTGTTAGGGGTAGGGGATCAGCCCCAGCATTTT. Its protein is CSVLLGVGDQPQHF. The complete variable domain, with remaining parts taken from reference TRBV29-1 and TRBJ1-5, reads SAVISQKPSRDICQRGTSLTIQCQVDSQVTMMFWYRQQPGQSLTLIATANQGSEATYESGFVIDKFPISRPNLTFSTLTVSNMSPEDSSIYLCSVLLGVGDQPQHFGDGTRLSIL.